The source of this TCR beta chain is a study of CD8+CD57+ T cells in acquired aplastic anemia. Study summary: Sorted CD4+ and CD8+ cell DNA averaged around 3 ug.

To note about this clonotype: Its antigen is still unknown.

Genomic DNA, the template, was used for profiling of the TCR beta VDJ and CDR3. TCRdb fed the reads into MiXCR, producing one record per CDR3 protein. This sample carries about 420,000 distinct CDR3 sequences, around 72% of them seen once, and the ten largest clones take 4%. The CDR3 totals 14 residues. V gave up 1 base and J gave up 2 bases, with 6 bases separating them. Germline values: CDR1 SGHTA, CDR2 FQGNSA. Study outcomes and limitations: Patients shared around 31 CD8+ CDR3 sequences with controls.

The sequence was obtained from a human donor in good health, serving as a control. Sequences were obtained from sorted CD4+, CD8+, or CD8+CD57+ T cells (not recorded which) from PBMCs. The chain has TRBV7-2 and TRBJ1-5, with no clear D. The CDR3 nucleotides read TGTGCCAGCAGCTTAGGGGCTCGCAATCAGCCCCAGCATTTT. This codes for CASSLGARNQPQHF. Using reference TRBV7-2 and TRBJ1-5 for the parts outside the CDR3, the full variable domain is GAGVSQSPSNKVTEKGKDVELRCDPISGHTALYWYRQSLGQGLEFLIYFQGNSAPDKSGLPSDRFSAERTGGSVSTLTIQRTQQEDSAVYLCASSLGARNQPQHFGDGTRLSIL.